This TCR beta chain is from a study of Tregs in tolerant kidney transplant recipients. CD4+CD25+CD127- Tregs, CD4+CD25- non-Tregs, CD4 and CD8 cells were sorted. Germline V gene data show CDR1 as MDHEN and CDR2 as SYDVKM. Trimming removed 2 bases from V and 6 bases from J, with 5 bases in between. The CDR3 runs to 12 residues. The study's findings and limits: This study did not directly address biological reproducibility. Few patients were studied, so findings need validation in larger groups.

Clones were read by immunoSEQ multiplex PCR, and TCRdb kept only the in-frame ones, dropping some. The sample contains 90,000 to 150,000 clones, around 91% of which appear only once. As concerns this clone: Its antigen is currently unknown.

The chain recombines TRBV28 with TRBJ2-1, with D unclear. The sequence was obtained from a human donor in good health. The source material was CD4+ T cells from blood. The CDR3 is CASSLIFNEQFF. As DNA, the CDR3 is TGTGCCAGCAGTTTAATTTTCAATGAGCAGTTCTTC.